The T cell receptor (beta chain) described here comes from a study of T cell responses to AZD1222 COVID-19 vaccine. Study-wide points: Repertoires were obtained solely post-peak T cell response.

On this clone: The antigen is undetermined.

The CDR3 has 17 amino acids. Germline V CDR1 and CDR2: SGHNT, YYREEE (reference sequence). V was pared by 3 bases and J by 5 bases, with 8 bases of the junction left unmatched. The assay was immunoSEQ multiplex PCR, and TCRdb's table has in-frame clones only and misses some. The repertoire holds 100,000 to 150,000 clones, with less than 95% as singletons. The V call is TRBV5-4, the J call TRBJ2-3; 14 bases map to TRBD2. The TCR was taken from an adult in good health. The source was peripheral blood, collected on day 0 of AZD1222 vaccination. The CDR3 loop reads CASSSATSGGAGDTQYF. In nucleotides, the CDR3 is TGTGCCAGCAGCTCGGCGACTAGCGGGGGGGCCGGAGATACGCAGTATTTT.